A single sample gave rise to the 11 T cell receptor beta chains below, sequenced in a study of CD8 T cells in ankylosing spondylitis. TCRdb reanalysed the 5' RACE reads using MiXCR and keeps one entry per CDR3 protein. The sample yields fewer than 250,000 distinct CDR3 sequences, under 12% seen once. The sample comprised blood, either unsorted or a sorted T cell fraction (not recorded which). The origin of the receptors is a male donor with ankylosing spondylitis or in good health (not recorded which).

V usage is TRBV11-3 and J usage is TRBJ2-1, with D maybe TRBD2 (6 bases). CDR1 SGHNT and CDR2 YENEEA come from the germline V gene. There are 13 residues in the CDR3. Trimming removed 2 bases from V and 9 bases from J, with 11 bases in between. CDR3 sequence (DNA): TGTGCCAGCAGCTTAATAGCGGAGAGTGAGCAGTTCTTC. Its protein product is CASSLIAESEQFF. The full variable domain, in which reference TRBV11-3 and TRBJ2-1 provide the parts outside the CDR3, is EAGVVQSPRYKIIEKKQPVAFWCNPISGHNTLYWYLQNLGQGPELLIRYENEEAVDDSQLPKDRFSAERLKGVDSTLKIQPAELGDSAVYLCASSLIAESEQFFGPGTRLTVL.

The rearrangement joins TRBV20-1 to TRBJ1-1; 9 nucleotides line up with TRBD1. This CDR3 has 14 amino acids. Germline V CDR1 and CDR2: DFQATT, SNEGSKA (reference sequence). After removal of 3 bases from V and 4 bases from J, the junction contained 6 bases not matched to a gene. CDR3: CSARGQGRFTEAFF. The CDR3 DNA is TGCAGTGCTAGGGGACAGGGAAGGTTCACTGAAGCTTTCTTT.

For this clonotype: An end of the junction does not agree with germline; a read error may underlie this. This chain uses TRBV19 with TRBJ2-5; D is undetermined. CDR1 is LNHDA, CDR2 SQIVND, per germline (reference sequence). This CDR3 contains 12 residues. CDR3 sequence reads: CASSRRGETQSF. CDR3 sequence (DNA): TGTGCCAGTAGCAGGAGAGGAGAGACCCAGTCCTTC.

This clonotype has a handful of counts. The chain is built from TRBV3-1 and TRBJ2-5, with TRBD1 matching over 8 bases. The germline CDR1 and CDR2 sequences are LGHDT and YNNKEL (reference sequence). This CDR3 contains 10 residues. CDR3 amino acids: CGTGQETQYF. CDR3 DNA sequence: TGTGGGACAGGGCAGGAGACCCAGTACTTC.

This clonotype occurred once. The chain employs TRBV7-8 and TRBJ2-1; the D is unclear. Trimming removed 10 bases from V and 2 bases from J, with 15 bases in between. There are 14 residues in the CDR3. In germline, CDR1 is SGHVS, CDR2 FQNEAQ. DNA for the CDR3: TGTGCCATGGGCCCCGGGCTCCCCTACAATGAGCAGTTCTTC. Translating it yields CAMGPGLPYNEQFF.

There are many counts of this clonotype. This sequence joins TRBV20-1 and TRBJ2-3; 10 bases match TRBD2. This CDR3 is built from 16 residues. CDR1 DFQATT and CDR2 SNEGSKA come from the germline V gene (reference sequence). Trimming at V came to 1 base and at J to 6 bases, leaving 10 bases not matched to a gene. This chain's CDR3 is CSARVASGGRRDTQYF. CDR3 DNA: TGCAGTGCTAGAGTGGCTAGCGGGGGCCGGCGGGATACGCAGTATTTT.

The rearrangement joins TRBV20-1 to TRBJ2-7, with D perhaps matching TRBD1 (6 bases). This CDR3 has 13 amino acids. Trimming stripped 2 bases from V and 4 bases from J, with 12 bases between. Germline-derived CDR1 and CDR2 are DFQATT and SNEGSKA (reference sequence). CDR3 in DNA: TGCAGTGCTAGAAGGGGGTCATCGTACGAGCAGTACTTC. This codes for CSARRGSSYEQYF.

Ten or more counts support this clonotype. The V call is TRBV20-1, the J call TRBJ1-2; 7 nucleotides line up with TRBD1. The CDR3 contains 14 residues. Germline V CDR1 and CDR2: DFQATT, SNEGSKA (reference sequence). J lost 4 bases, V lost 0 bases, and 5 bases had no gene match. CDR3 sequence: CSARDNDRVYGYTF. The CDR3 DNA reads TGCAGTGCTAGAGATAACGACAGGGTCTATGGCTACACCTTC.

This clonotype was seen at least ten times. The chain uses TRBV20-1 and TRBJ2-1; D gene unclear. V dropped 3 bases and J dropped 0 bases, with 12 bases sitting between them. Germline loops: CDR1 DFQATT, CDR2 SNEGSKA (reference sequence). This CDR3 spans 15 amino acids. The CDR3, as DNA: TGCAGTGCTAGCCCCCTGTGGGGCTCCTACAATGAGCAGTTCTTC. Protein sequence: CSASPLWGSYNEQFF.

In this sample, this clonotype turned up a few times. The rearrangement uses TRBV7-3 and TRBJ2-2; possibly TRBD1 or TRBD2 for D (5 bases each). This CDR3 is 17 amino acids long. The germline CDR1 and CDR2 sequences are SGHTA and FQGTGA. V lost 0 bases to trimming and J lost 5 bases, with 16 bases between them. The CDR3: CASSLTPGAGRTGELFF. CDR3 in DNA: TGTGCCAGCAGCTTAACCCCCGGGGCAGGGCGGACCGGGGAGCTGTTTTTT.

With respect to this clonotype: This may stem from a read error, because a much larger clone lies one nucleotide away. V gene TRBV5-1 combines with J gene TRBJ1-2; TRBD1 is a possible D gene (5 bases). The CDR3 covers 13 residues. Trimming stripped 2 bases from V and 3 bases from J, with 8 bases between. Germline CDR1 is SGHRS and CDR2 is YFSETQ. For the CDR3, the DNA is TGCGCCAGCAGCTTCCAGGGCCACTATGGCTACACCTTC. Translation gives CASSFQGHYGYTF.